This record concerns one T cell receptor beta chain sequence. Antigen specificity is unknown. These data belong to a study of monozygotic twins with inflammatory bowel disease. Study-level findings and limits: There were differing immunosuppressive treatments, which may have added variability to patient repertoires. Twins with IBD were found to have lower TCRbeta diversity (inverse Simpson) than healthy co-twins.

The germline V gene has CDR1 MNHEY and CDR2 SMNVEV (reference sequence). This CDR3 is 14 amino acids long. UMIs bearing a 6-nucleotide sample barcode were added through template switching. Reprocessing the 5' RACE reads, TCRdb reports a single entry for every CDR3 protein and omits DNA. The sample table includes fewer than 110,000 distinct CDR3 sequences. The chain uses TRBV27 and TRBJ2-2; TCRdb's D call, TRBD1, is unchecked because there is no DNA. Material: blood. This TCR was sampled from a human donor with ulcerative colitis or Crohn's disease, or a healthy co-twin of an affected twin (not recorded which). This CDR3 reads CASRQGGNTGELFF.